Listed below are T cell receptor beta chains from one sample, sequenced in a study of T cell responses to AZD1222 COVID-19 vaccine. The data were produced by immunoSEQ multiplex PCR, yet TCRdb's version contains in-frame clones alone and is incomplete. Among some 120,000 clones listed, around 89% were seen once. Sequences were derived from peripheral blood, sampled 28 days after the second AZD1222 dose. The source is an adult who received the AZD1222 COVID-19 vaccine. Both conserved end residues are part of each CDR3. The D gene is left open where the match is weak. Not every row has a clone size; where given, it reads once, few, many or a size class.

CDR3nt: TGTGCCAGCAGCTTGAATGGTCGCTCCTACGAGCAGTACTTC
CDR3aa: CASSLNGRSYEQYF
v_gene: TRBV7-7
abundance: NA
j_gene: TRBJ2-7
d_gene: NA

CDR3nt: TGTGCCAGCAGTGGGGCCTTGAGGAGGACAGAAGAGACCCAGTACTTC
CDR3aa: CASSGALRRTEETQYF
v_gene: TRBV2
abundance: few
j_gene: TRBJ2-5
d_gene: NA

CDR3nt: TGTGCCAGCATCCCGAGGGGGAGCCCATACAATGAGCAGTTCTTC
CDR3aa: CASIPRGSPYNEQFF
v_gene: TRBV5-6
abundance: NA
j_gene: TRBJ2-1
d_gene: NA

CDR3nt: TGTGCCAGCCGGGGTATGGCCTATGGCTACACCTTC
CDR3aa: CASRGMAYGYTF
v_gene: TRBV5-4
abundance: medium-sized
j_gene: TRBJ1-2
d_gene: NA

CDR3nt: TGCGCCAGCAGCTTCCCCAATAGGGACTCCGAGCAGTACTTC
CDR3aa: CASSFPNRDSEQYF
v_gene: TRBV5-1
abundance: NA
j_gene: TRBJ2-7
d_gene: NA

CDR3nt: TGTGCCAGCAGCTTAGGCATCGGTGGGATAGGCTATGGCTACACCTTC
CDR3aa: CASSLGIGGIGYGYTF
v_gene: TRBV13
abundance: NA
j_gene: TRBJ1-2
d_gene: NA

CDR3nt: TGCGCCAGCAGCCAAGAATCGGGCATTAACGAAAAACTGTTTTTT
CDR3aa: CASSQESGINEKLFF
v_gene: TRBV4-1
abundance: NA
j_gene: TRBJ1-4
d_gene: NA

CDR3nt: TGTGCCAGCAGTGAGGCGGCAGGGCTCGGTGGCTACACCTTC
CDR3aa: CASSEAAGLGGYTF
v_gene: TRBV25-1
abundance: NA
j_gene: TRBJ1-2
d_gene: NA

CDR3nt: TGTGCCACCAGTGATACTGACAGGGAATTTGGCTACACCTTC
CDR3aa: CATSDTDREFGYTF
v_gene: TRBV24-1
abundance: NA
j_gene: TRBJ1-2
d_gene: TRBD1

CDR3nt: TGCAGCGCGCGACAAGGGGGCACAGATACGCAGTATTTT
CDR3aa: CSARQGGTDTQYF
v_gene: TRBV29-1
abundance: NA
j_gene: TRBJ2-3
d_gene: NA

CDR3nt: TGTGCCAGCAGCGCCTCTAGCACAGATACGCAGTATTTT
CDR3aa: CASSASSTDTQYF
v_gene: TRBV7-2
abundance: NA
j_gene: TRBJ2-3
d_gene: NA

CDR3nt: TGTGCCACCAGCAGACCCGCGACAGGGATGAACACTGAAGCTTTCTTT
CDR3aa: CATSRPATGMNTEAFF
v_gene: TRBV15
abundance: few
j_gene: TRBJ1-1
d_gene: TRBD1

CDR3nt: TGTGCCAGCAGCCAAGACTGGGGGGGAGCCTACGAGCAGTACTTC
CDR3aa: CASSQDWGGAYEQYF
v_gene: TRBV14
abundance: NA
j_gene: TRBJ2-7
d_gene: TRBD2

CDR3nt: TGCGCCAGCAGCTTGTATGATGGGGTGAACACTGAAGCTTTCTTT
CDR3aa: CASSLYDGVNTEAFF
v_gene: TRBV5-1
abundance: NA
j_gene: TRBJ1-1
d_gene: NA

CDR3nt: TGTGCCAGCAGCCGACCGGGACTAGCGGAGACCACAGATACGCAGTATTTT
CDR3aa: CASSRPGLAETTDTQYF
v_gene: TRBV5-6
abundance: once
j_gene: TRBJ2-3
d_gene: TRBD2

CDR3nt: TGTGCCAGCAGCCTGACTCACAGGGATCGTGGCTACACCTTC
CDR3aa: CASSLTHRDRGYTF
v_gene: TRBV5-6
abundance: NA
j_gene: TRBJ1-2
d_gene: NA

CDR3nt: TGTGCCACCAGCAGAGATAGCGGGGGGGCCTACGAGCAGTACTTC
CDR3aa: CATSRDSGGAYEQYF
v_gene: TRBV15
abundance: once
j_gene: TRBJ2-7
d_gene: TRBD2

CDR3nt: TGTGCCAGCAGCTTGCCGCGCCGCGGAGCTTTCTTT
CDR3aa: CASSLPRRGAFF
v_gene: TRBV5-8
abundance: NA
j_gene: TRBJ1-1
d_gene: NA

CDR3nt: TGTGCCACCAGCAGAGATCTGGCAGGGGGCTATGGCTACACCTTC
CDR3aa: CATSRDLAGGYGYTF
v_gene: TRBV15
abundance: NA
j_gene: TRBJ1-2
d_gene: TRBD1

CDR3nt: TGTGCCTGGAGTGTATTGGGGGCCTATGGCTACACCTTC
CDR3aa: CAWSVLGAYGYTF
v_gene: TRBV30
abundance: NA
j_gene: TRBJ1-2
d_gene: NA

CDR3nt: TGTGCCTGGAACACAGGGGGCCTCGAGACCCAGTACTTC
CDR3aa: CAWNTGGLETQYF
v_gene: TRBV30
abundance: NA
j_gene: TRBJ2-5
d_gene: TRBD1

CDR3nt: TGTGCCAGTAGTCCGCGCCCTAGCGGGCTCTCCTACGAGCAGTACTTC
CDR3aa: CASSPRPSGLSYEQYF
v_gene: TRBV19
abundance: once
j_gene: TRBJ2-7
d_gene: TRBD2

CDR3nt: TGTGCCAGCAGTTCCGGGACGGGGCTGCTGGGAAACAATCAGCCCCAGCATTTT
CDR3aa: CASSSGTGLLGNNQPQHF
v_gene: TRBV5-5
abundance: NA
j_gene: TRBJ1-5
d_gene: NA

CDR3nt: TGCAGCGTTGAAGATGGGGACGGCCCCTATGGCTACACCTTC
CDR3aa: CSVEDGDGPYGYTF
v_gene: TRBV29-1
abundance: NA
j_gene: TRBJ1-2
d_gene: NA

CDR3nt: TGCGCCAGCAGCCAAGATCGTAGCCTGGACAGGTTTGAAGCTTTCTTT
CDR3aa: CASSQDRSLDRFEAFF
v_gene: TRBV4-3
abundance: NA
j_gene: TRBJ1-1
d_gene: TRBD1

CDR3nt: TGTGCCAGCAGCATGGGACAGGCCTATAATGAAAAACTGTTTTTT
CDR3aa: CASSMGQAYNEKLFF
v_gene: TRBV7-9
abundance: NA
j_gene: TRBJ1-4
d_gene: TRBD1

CDR3nt: TGTGCCAGCAGCGGGTGGACAGGGAGTCCCGAGCAGTACTTC
CDR3aa: CASSGWTGSPEQYF
v_gene: TRBV5-6
abundance: NA
j_gene: TRBJ2-7
d_gene: TRBD1

CDR3nt: TGTGCCAGCAGCCCCCGACAGGGGGCATCCTACGAGCAGTACTTC
CDR3aa: CASSPRQGASYEQYF
v_gene: TRBV6-6
abundance: few
j_gene: TRBJ2-7
d_gene: TRBD1

CDR3nt: TGTGCCAGCAGGACAGGGGGAGCAGAGACCCAGTACTTC
CDR3aa: CASRTGGAETQYF
v_gene: TRBV6-5
abundance: NA
j_gene: TRBJ2-5
d_gene: TRBD1

CDR3nt: TGTGCCAGTAGTATAAGGACCTTAGCGGCGGGGGGCACAGATACGCAGTATTTT
CDR3aa: CASSIRTLAAGGTDTQYF
v_gene: TRBV19
abundance: NA
j_gene: TRBJ2-3
d_gene: TRBD2

CDR3nt: TGTGCCTGGAGTGTCGGCGGGACAAGCAATCAGCCCCAGCATTTT
CDR3aa: CAWSVGGTSNQPQHF
v_gene: TRBV30
abundance: NA
j_gene: TRBJ1-5
d_gene: NA

CDR3nt: TGTGCCAGCAGGGACACAGGGCGGTCCTACGAGCAGTACTTC
CDR3aa: CASRDTGRSYEQYF
v_gene: TRBV28
abundance: NA
j_gene: TRBJ2-7
d_gene: NA

CDR3nt: TGCGCCAGCAGCTTGGCCTCGGCTCCTGGAGCCACTGAAGCTTTCTTT
CDR3aa: CASSLASAPGATEAFF
v_gene: TRBV5-1
abundance: NA
j_gene: TRBJ1-1
d_gene: NA

CDR3nt: TGTGCCAGCAGCTTTCAGGGGGACACTGAAGCTTTCTTT
CDR3aa: CASSFQGDTEAFF
v_gene: TRBV7-3
abundance: NA
j_gene: TRBJ1-1
d_gene: TRBD1

CDR3nt: TGTGCCAGCCGCGGTTTTGACCAATCCTACGAGCAGTACTTC
CDR3aa: CASRGFDQSYEQYF
v_gene: TRBV18
abundance: NA
j_gene: TRBJ2-7
d_gene: NA

CDR3nt: TGTGCCAGCAGCCAAGAGCAGGGGGCGATCTACTATGGCTACACCTTC
CDR3aa: CASSQEQGAIYYGYTF
v_gene: TRBV4-2
abundance: NA
j_gene: TRBJ1-2
d_gene: TRBD1

CDR3nt: TGCAGCGTTGTCCTCCGGGATAGCAATCAGCCCCAGCATTTT
CDR3aa: CSVVLRDSNQPQHF
v_gene: TRBV29-1
abundance: few
j_gene: TRBJ1-5
d_gene: NA

CDR3nt: TGTGCCAGCAACACAGGGAATGATGGCTACACCTTC
CDR3aa: CASNTGNDGYTF
v_gene: TRBV2
abundance: NA
j_gene: TRBJ1-2
d_gene: NA

CDR3nt: TGTGCCAGCAGTTTGGGTCAGAACTATGGCTACACCTTC
CDR3aa: CASSLGQNYGYTF
v_gene: TRBV28
abundance: NA
j_gene: TRBJ1-2
d_gene: NA

CDR3nt: TGTGCCAGCAGCTTAGGACAGGGGAGAAGCACCGGGGAGCTGTTTTTT
CDR3aa: CASSLGQGRSTGELFF
v_gene: TRBV11-3
abundance: NA
j_gene: TRBJ2-2
d_gene: TRBD1

CDR3nt: TGCGCCAGCGGGCTAACAACGGGCTATGGCTACACCTTC
CDR3aa: CASGLTTGYGYTF
v_gene: TRBV5-1
abundance: NA
j_gene: TRBJ1-2
d_gene: NA

CDR3nt: TGCAGCGTTGGGGTGGTGGCCAGCACAGATACGCAGTATTTT
CDR3aa: CSVGVVASTDTQYF
v_gene: TRBV29-1
abundance: NA
j_gene: TRBJ2-3
d_gene: NA

CDR3nt: TGTGCCAGCAGCTATAAAGAGACCCAGTACTTC
CDR3aa: CASSYKETQYF
v_gene: TRBV7-2
abundance: NA
j_gene: TRBJ2-5
d_gene: NA

CDR3nt: TGTGCCAGTAGCCCGGGACAGGGGGCGAACGAGCAGTACTTC
CDR3aa: CASSPGQGANEQYF
v_gene: TRBV19
abundance: NA
j_gene: TRBJ2-7
d_gene: TRBD1

CDR3nt: TGTGCCAGCAGCGTAGGAGGGAGTAAGCCTAATGAGCAGTTCTTC
CDR3aa: CASSVGGSKPNEQFF
v_gene: TRBV9
abundance: once
j_gene: TRBJ2-1
d_gene: NA

CDR3nt: TGTGCCAGCAGCGTAGGGGAAGATACGCAGTATTTT
CDR3aa: CASSVGEDTQYF
v_gene: TRBV9
abundance: NA
j_gene: TRBJ2-3
d_gene: NA

CDR3nt: TGTGCCAGCAACCTACAGGGAGCCGGGGAGCTGTTTTTT
CDR3aa: CASNLQGAGELFF
v_gene: TRBV6-5
abundance: NA
j_gene: TRBJ2-2
d_gene: NA

CDR3nt: TGTGCCAGCAGTGAAAGCAGGGGGCATAGCGAGCAGTACTTC
CDR3aa: CASSESRGHSEQYF
v_gene: TRBV6-1
abundance: NA
j_gene: TRBJ2-7
d_gene: TRBD1

CDR3nt: TGTGCCAGCAGCCGGGACTACCAATCCTACGAGCAGTACTTC
CDR3aa: CASSRDYQSYEQYF
v_gene: TRBV6-5
abundance: NA
j_gene: TRBJ2-7
d_gene: TRBD2

CDR3nt: TGTGCCAGTACCCCGACAGGGGGTACGAAGACCCAGTACTTC
CDR3aa: CASTPTGGTKTQYF
v_gene: TRBV19
abundance: NA
j_gene: TRBJ2-5
d_gene: TRBD1

CDR3nt: TGTGCCAGTAGGGGATTAGCGGGGGAGACACGCCACGAGCAGTACTTC
CDR3aa: CASRGLAGETRHEQYF
v_gene: TRBV19
abundance: NA
j_gene: TRBJ2-7
d_gene: TRBD2

CDR3nt: TGTGCCAGCAGTTCCCTGGGACAGGACACCGGGGAGCTGTTTTTT
CDR3aa: CASSSLGQDTGELFF
v_gene: TRBV6-6
abundance: once
j_gene: TRBJ2-2
d_gene: TRBD1

CDR3nt: TGTGCCAGTAGTATTCTCCACTATAGCAATCAGCCCCAGCATTTT
CDR3aa: CASSILHYSNQPQHF
v_gene: TRBV19
abundance: once
j_gene: TRBJ1-5
d_gene: NA

CDR3nt: TGTGCCAGCAGTTACGTCCTCAATCAGCCCCAGCATTTT
CDR3aa: CASSYVLNQPQHF
v_gene: TRBV6-6
abundance: NA
j_gene: TRBJ1-5
d_gene: NA